The 28 T cell receptor beta chains given below trace back to one sample, sequenced in a study of T cell responses to AZD1222 COVID-19 vaccine (dated by TCRdb to about 2021). In the paper's terms, the time point label means: baseline before first vaccination. Library creation used the immunoSEQ multiplex PCR assay. TCRdb holds this immuneACCESS table with in-frame rearrangements only. Some clones are missing; in checked studies, unresolved V genes explain under half, and the rest has no known cause. The sample contains approximately 110,000 clones, 92% of them found a single time. In total, the top ten clones hold about 1.2% of the sample. Material: peripheral blood, obtained on day 0 of AZD1222 vaccination. These receptors all come from an adult in good health.

The chain links TRBV18 to TRBJ1-3; D is unresolved. In germline, CDR1 is KGHSH, CDR2 LQKENI. The CDR3 runs to 16 residues. The germline V and J ends were trimmed by 6 bases and 0 bases, with 15 bases remaining between them. CDR3 nucleotides: TGTGCCAGCTCTCGACTTCCCCTGGTCTCTGGAAACACCATATATTTT. Amino acids: CASSRLPLVSGNTIYF.

This sequence joins TRBV5-6 and TRBJ1-5, with a possible D match to TRBD1 (6 bases). Germline V gene sequence: CDR1 SGHDT, CDR2 YYEEEE. Trimming removed 3 bases at V and 2 bases at J, with 9 bases between. The CDR3 length is 14 residues. CDR3 in amino acids: CASSSGQRNQPQHF. CDR3 DNA: TGTGCCAGCAGCTCTGGACAGCGCAATCAGCCCCAGCATTTT.

The chain couples TRBV14 to TRBJ2-3; D uncertain. Trimming left V 5 bases short and J 4 bases short, with 13 bases between. The germline V gene encodes CDR1 SGHDN and CDR2 FVKESK. This CDR3 region has 14 residues. As DNA, the CDR3 is TGTGCCAGCAGCGAAGTAGCTAGGTCAGATACGCAGTATTTT. It codes for CASSEVARSDTQYF.

The chain joins TRBV5-1 to TRBJ1-1; D is perhaps TRBD1 (5 bases). CDR1 is SGHRS, CDR2 YFSETQ, per germline. The CDR3 runs 14 residues. V was trimmed by 1 base and J by 5 bases, leaving 12 bases between them. The DNA of the CDR3 is TGCGCCAGCAGCTTGAACAGTGGGGGGACTGAAGCTTTCTTT. Translation gives CASSLNSGGTEAFF.

This chain connects TRBV29-1 to TRBJ1-1; no clear D. The CDR3 contains 13 residues. Germline V gene data show CDR1 as SQVTM and CDR2 as ANQGSEA. V was cut by 7 bases and J by 2 bases, with 14 bases left in between. As DNA, the CDR3 is TGCAGCGGAGGAGACCGCACAAACACTGAAGCTTTCTTT. Its translation: CSGGDRTNTEAFF.

The chain combines TRBV28 with TRBJ2-7; the D is unclear. The germline gives CDR1 MDHEN, CDR2 SYDVKM. This CDR3 has 14 amino acids. Trimming removed 9 bases from V and 3 bases from J, with 18 bases in between. DNA for the CDR3: TGTGCCAGTTCCCCGGTTCGGGCGCGCTACGAGCAGTACTTC. Translating it yields CASSPVRARYEQYF.

DNA of the CDR3: TGTGCCAGCACCACGGACCGAAGATTAAACATTCAGTACTTC. It encodes CASTTDRRLNIQYF. This chain uses TRBV6-5 with TRBJ2-4; D gene uncertain. V was pared by 7 bases and J by 6 bases, with 16 bases between. The CDR3 covers 14 residues. The V gene's germline CDR1 is MNHEY and CDR2 SVGAGI.

In regard to this clone: Distinct nucleotide sequences in the sample also encode this CDR3. This chain uses TRBV18 with TRBJ1-1; TRBD1 is a possible D gene (5 bases). Germline V gene data show CDR1 as KGHSH and CDR2 as LQKENI. The CDR3 contains 13 residues. V shed 3 bases and J shed 1 base, with 6 bases lying between them. This CDR3 reads CASSPGQNTEAFF. The CDR3 DNA reads TGTGCCAGCTCACCGGGGCAGAACACTGAAGCTTTCTTT.

This chain uses TRBV7-9 with TRBJ1-5, with TRBD1 matching 8 bases. With 4 bases clipped from V and 2 bases from J, the junction kept 7 bases outside the gene matches. This CDR3 is 16 amino acids long. Germline CDR1 SEHNR, CDR2 FQNEAQ (reference sequence). CDR3 DNA sequence: TGTGCCAGCAGCTCCTCGGACAGGGTTGGCAATCAGCCCCAGCATTTT. Amino acid sequence: CASSSSDRVGNQPQHF.

CDR3 loop: CASSEYGGHSTDTQYF. CDR3 bases: TGTGCCAGCAGTGAATATGGGGGACACTCCACAGATACGCAGTATTTT. The J gene is TRBJ2-3, the V gene TRBV25-1; D perhaps matches TRBD1 (6 bases). The germline V gene has CDR1 MGHDK and CDR2 SYGVNS. This CDR3 has 16 amino acids. The V gene lost 0 bases and the J gene lost 2 bases, with 12 bases spanning the gap.

V usage is TRBV7-2 and J usage is TRBJ2-1; D may correspond to TRBD1 or TRBD2 (5 bases each). The CDR3 spans 15 residues. In germline, CDR1 is SGHTA, CDR2 FQGNSA. V was clipped by 5 bases and J by 3 bases, with 14 bases between them. This CDR3 reads CASSTNRDGYNEQFF. As DNA, the CDR3 is TGTGCCAGCAGCACGAACCGGGACGGCTACAATGAGCAGTTCTTC.

The DNA of the CDR3 is TGTGCCAGCAGCTCCCAGGGAGGAGACTATGGCTACACCTTC. Translation gives CASSSQGGDYGYTF. The chain carries TRBV11-1 and TRBJ1-2, with D possibly matching TRBD1 (5 bases). V was shortened by 4 bases and J by 3 bases, with 12 bases between the two germline ends. This CDR3 spans 14 amino acids. CDR1 and CDR2 (germline): SGHAT, FQDESV (reference sequence).

The chain links TRBV10-2 to TRBJ2-3; D is undetermined. The CDR3 covers 11 residues. The germline V gene encodes CDR1 WSHSY and CDR2 SAAADI. V lost 7 bases and J 9 bases, leaving 11 bases between the germline ends. CDR3 loop: CASMVIGTQYF. CDR3 nucleotide sequence: TGCGCCAGCATGGTTATAGGGACGCAGTATTTT.

The chain is built from TRBV4-3 and TRBJ2-7; no firm D call. From germline, CDR1 is LGHNA and CDR2 YSLEER. The CDR3 covers 15 residues. V lost 0 bases to trimming and J lost 0 bases, with 9 bases between them. This CDR3 is CASSQDPGVSYEQYF. In nucleotides, the CDR3 is TGCGCCAGCAGCCAAGATCCCGGAGTCTCCTACGAGCAGTACTTC.

The genes are TRBV9 and TRBJ2-2, with 16 bases matching TRBD2. CDR1 and CDR2 from the germline V gene are SGDLS and YYNGEE. Trimming at V came to 2 bases and at J to 4 bases, leaving 11 bases not matched to a gene. The CDR3 runs 20 residues. The CDR3 nucleotides read TGTGCCAGCAGCGTCCTGCCAGGGACTAGCGGGGGGGCCGGCACCGGGGAGCTGTTTTTT. Translation: CASSVLPGTSGGAGTGELFF.

This clone was detected only once. The chain carries TRBV9 and TRBJ1-6, with D tentatively TRBD1 (5 bases). Germline V gene data show CDR1 as SGDLS and CDR2 as YYNGEE. V gave up 0 bases and J gave up 7 bases, with 17 bases separating them. The CDR3 loop spans 17 amino acids. The CDR3 region has the DNA TGTGCCAGCAGCGTAGGAGGGTCGGGGACGGGGAATTCACCCCTCCACTTT. This sequence encodes CASSVGGSGTGNSPLHF.

The V gene is TRBV19, the J gene TRBJ1-2; 7 positions agree with TRBD1. Unmatched junction bases numbered 7, after V lost 5 bases and J lost 4 bases. CDR3 size: 14 residues. The V gene's germline CDR1 is LNHDA and CDR2 SQIVND (reference sequence). CDR3 nucleotide sequence: TGTGCCAGTAGTCCGAAGACAGGGAGCTATGGCTACACCTTC. As protein: CASSPKTGSYGYTF.

This chain uses TRBV6-5 with TRBJ1-5, with D uncertain. Per germline, CDR1 MNHEY and CDR2 SVGAGI. V lost 6 bases, J lost 2 bases, and 8 bases lay in between. CDR3 length equals 13 residues. CDR3: CASSEFGNQPQHF. The CDR3 coding sequence is TGTGCCAGCAGCGAGTTTGGCAATCAGCCCCAGCATTTT.

V is TRBV7-9 and J is TRBJ2-5, with TRBD1 matching 9 bases. CDR1 and CDR2 from the germline V gene are SEHNR and FQNEAQ (reference sequence). The CDR3 sequence is 15 residues long. V shed 3 bases and J 5 bases; nucleotides not matched to a gene: 7. The CDR3 loop reads CASSLRDRVLETQYF. The CDR3 nucleotides are TGTGCCAGCAGCTTGAGGGACAGGGTATTGGAGACCCAGTACTTC.

The chain recombines TRBV7-9 with TRBJ1-4; a possible D gene is TRBD1 (5 bases). The ends were cut back, 2 bases at V and 7 bases at J, with 20 bases in the middle. The CDR3 totals 17 residues. Germline V CDR1 and CDR2: SEHNR, FQNEAQ (reference sequence). The CDR3 reads CASSLRGAGTLREKLFF. CDR3 bases: TGTGCCAGCAGCTTAAGGGGAGCAGGGACCCTTCGTGAAAAACTGTTTTTT.

The chain uses TRBV4-3 and TRBJ2-7; the match to TRBD1 covers 7 bases. Germline V gene lookup returns CDR1 LGHNA and CDR2 YSLEER. The CDR3 is 15 residues long. With 0 bases clipped from V and 3 bases from J, the junction kept 5 bases outside the gene matches. The CDR3 nucleotides are TGCGCCAGCAGCCAAGATCGGGACAGCCGCTACGAGCAGTACTTC. Translating gives CASSQDRDSRYEQYF.

The rearrangement links TRBV11-1 to TRBJ2-1, with D possibly being TRBD2 (6 bases). Per the germline V gene, CDR1 is SGHAT and CDR2 is FQDESV (reference sequence). CDR3 length equals 12 residues. V was pared by 9 bases and J by 8 bases, with 14 bases between. The CDR3 sequence: CAREWTNDEQFF. CDR3 DNA: TGTGCCAGAGAGTGGACTAACGATGAGCAGTTCTTC.

V usage is TRBV12-3 or TRBV12-4 and J usage is TRBJ1-1, with a possible D match to TRBD1 (5 bases). The V and J ends lost 5 bases and 5 bases respectively, with 9 bases between them. The CDR3 totals 12 residues. The CDR3 reads CASSPGWTEAFF. The CDR3 region has the DNA TGTGCCAGCAGTCCAGGGTGGACTGAAGCTTTCTTT.

The V gene is TRBV6-4, the J gene TRBJ1-5; TRBD1 is a possible D gene (5 bases). V dropped 8 bases and J dropped 5 bases, with 10 bases sitting between them. The germline gives CDR1 MRHNA, CDR2 SNTAGT. This CDR3 has 12 residues. As DNA, the CDR3 is TGTGCCAGCCGACAGATCTATCAGCCCCAGCATTTT. This encodes CASRQIYQPQHF.

The gene calls are TRBV27 and TRBJ1-2; the match to TRBD1 covers 7 bases. The J segment lost 8 bases and the V segment lost 6 bases, leaving 9 bases of the junction unmatched. CDR3 length equals 13 residues. Germline V gene sequence: CDR1 MNHEY, CDR2 SMNVEV (reference sequence). This CDR3 reads CASRPGGGGGYTF. CDR3 coding DNA: TGTGCCAGCAGGCCAGGGGGAGGGGGAGGCTACACCTTC.

The chain joins TRBV27 to TRBJ1-3, with D maybe TRBD1 (5 bases). Trimming cost V 3 bases and J 0 bases, with 9 bases left between them. The CDR3 consists of 15 residues. Germline CDR1 and CDR2: MNHEY and SMNVEV (reference sequence). The CDR3: CASSLAGTSGNTIYF. In DNA, the CDR3 is TGTGCCAGCAGTTTGGCAGGGACCTCTGGAAACACCATATATTTT.

The V call is TRBV19, the J call TRBJ1-1; D is unclear. CDR1 and CDR2 from the germline V gene are LNHDA and SQIVND (reference sequence). V was shortened by 2 bases and J by 0 bases, with 13 bases between the two germline ends. This CDR3 has 16 residues. DNA of the CDR3: TGTGCCAGTAGTATAACGGCAGACCACATGAACACTGAAGCTTTCTTT. This sequence encodes CASSITADHMNTEAFF.

The chain combines TRBV6-2 or TRBV6-3 with TRBJ1-1; D gene unclear. V lost 2 bases to trimming and J lost 6 bases, with 13 bases between them. The CDR3 sequence is 14 residues long. Germline CDR1 MNHEY, CDR2 SVGEGT. Written as DNA, the CDR3 is TGTGCCAGCAGTTACGGACGCTTGACGGCTGAAGCTTTCTTT. Translating gives CASSYGRLTAEAFF.